This TCR beta chain appears in the sequencing data of a study of early stage breast cancer tumors. Study results and limitations: Compared with adjacent normal breast tissue, tumors showed 2 to 2.5-fold greater T cell density and higher clonality. Tumor and normal breast were distinguished via blood comparison in 14 of 16 patients.

Some clones are missing from TCRdb's copy, which holds only in-frame ones; the method was immunoSEQ multiplex PCR. This sample yields 40,000 to 60,000 clones, of which about 83% are seen a single time; around 1.3% belongs to the top ten. CDR1 and CDR2 (germline): GTSNPN, SVGIG (reference sequence). V was trimmed by 1 base and J by 5 bases, leaving 9 bases between them. This CDR3 has 13 amino acids. Concerning this clone itself: Its antigen is not known.

The sample was blood. This TCR was recovered from a person aged 50 to 59 with breast cancer. V gene TRBV30 combines with J gene TRBJ1-5, with D maybe TRBD1 (5 bases). CDR3 sequence (DNA): TGTGCCTGGAGTGAAGGGGATCATCAGCCCCAGCATTTT. Translating gives CAWSEGDHQPQHF.